Presented here are 20 T cell receptor beta chains from one specimen sequenced in a study of blood T cell repertoires in COVID-19. Generated by immunoSEQ multiplex PCR, the TCRdb table keeps only in-frame clones and is missing some. The sample yields over 300,000 clones, approximately 90% seen once. The sequencing sample was made of PBMCs or T cells enriched from blood (not recorded which). Receptor source: a woman aged 25 to 39 with acute COVID-19.

The V and J genes are TRBV6-5 and TRBJ2-3, with D possibly being TRBD1 (6 bases). V gave up 7 bases and J gave up 3 bases, with 11 bases separating them. This CDR3 contains 13 residues. CDR1 is MNHEY, CDR2 SVGAGI, per germline. The CDR3 coding sequence is TGTGCCAGCAAGCTCACAGGGACAGATACGCAGTATTTT. It is translated as CASKLTGTDTQYF.

CDR3 DNA: TGCGCCAGCAGCCGGGACAGGGGCACAGATACGCAGTATTTT. It yields the protein CASSRDRGTDTQYF. The rearrangement joins TRBV5-1 to TRBJ2-3; 9 bases line up with TRBD1. V lost 4 bases, J lost 1 base, and 1 base stayed unmatched. The V gene's germline CDR1 is SGHRS and CDR2 YFSETQ. The CDR3 is 14 residues long.

This clone was seen a few times. This chain connects TRBV10-3 to TRBJ1-6, with 8 bases fitting TRBD1. Germline V gives CDR1 ENHRY, CDR2 SYGVKD. The J segment lost 7 bases and the V segment lost 6 bases, leaving 8 bases of the junction unmatched. The length of the CDR3 is 15 residues. The CDR3: CAIRAEDRDNSPLHF. In DNA, the CDR3 is TGTGCCATCAGAGCTGAGGACAGGGACAATTCACCCCTCCACTTT.

This chain uses TRBV7-3 with TRBJ2-1; D gene ambiguous. Germline V gene lookup returns CDR1 SGHTA and CDR2 FQGTGA. This CDR3 has 13 amino acids. V dropped 5 bases and J dropped 0 bases, with 5 bases sitting between them. DNA of the CDR3: TGTGCCAGCAGCCCCAGCTCCTACAATGAGCAGTTCTTC. This sequence encodes CASSPSSYNEQFF.

The CDR3 sequence: CASSLYLGQGVNTGELFF. CDR3 in DNA: TGTGCCAGCAGCTTATATCTTGGTCAGGGGGTAAACACCGGGGAGCTGTTTTTT. The rearrangement links TRBV5-6 to TRBJ2-2; 7 nucleotides match TRBD1. The CDR3 runs to 18 residues. CDR1 SGHDT and CDR2 YYEEEE come from the germline V gene. The V segment lost 2 bases and the J segment 2 bases; nucleotides outside the gene matches: 12.

This rearrangement joins TRBV12-3 or TRBV12-4 to TRBJ2-7; maybe TRBD2 (6 bases). The CDR3 totals 13 residues. V dropped 4 bases and J dropped 7 bases, with 14 bases sitting between them. In nucleotides, the CDR3 is TGTGCCAGCAGTTCCCCCAACCGGGAGGAGCAGTACTTC. Its protein product is CASSSPNREEQYF.

V usage is TRBV5-1 and J usage is TRBJ1-5; 9 bases match TRBD1. This CDR3 spans 17 amino acids. J lost 6 bases, V lost 2 bases, and 12 bases had no gene match. The germline gives CDR1 SGHRS, CDR2 YFSETQ. Here the CDR3 reads CASSFSRLRQGVQPQHF. As DNA, the CDR3 is TGCGCCAGCAGCTTTAGTCGGTTGAGACAGGGGGTTCAGCCCCAGCATTTT.

This clone was detected only a few times. The CDR3 spells CASSYRMVYGYTF. CDR3 in DNA: TGTGCCAGCAGTTATAGAATGGTCTATGGCTACACCTTC. V gene TRBV6-2 or TRBV6-3 combines with J gene TRBJ1-2; no clear D gene. The CDR3 spans 13 residues. Germline CDR1 MNHEY, CDR2 SVGEGT. The V gene lost 3 bases and the J gene lost 4 bases, with 9 bases spanning the gap.

J is TRBJ1-2 and V is TRBV9; perhaps TRBD1 as D (5 bases). Germline CDR1 and CDR2: SGDLS and YYNGEE. Trimming took off 4 bases at V and 3 bases at J, with 13 bases between the two ends. The CDR3 is made up of 14 amino acids. This CDR3 is CASSKEGVDYGYTF. The CDR3 DNA reads as TGTGCCAGCAGCAAAGAAGGGGTAGACTATGGCTACACCTTC.

This chain joins TRBV27 and TRBJ2-7, with 9 nucleotides matching TRBD1. V dropped 4 bases and J dropped 1; count of bases not matched to a gene: 8. From germline, CDR1 is MNHEY and CDR2 SMNVEV (reference sequence). The CDR3 runs 16 residues. CDR3 loop: CASSSRDRAYSYEQYF. As DNA, the CDR3 is TGTGCCAGCAGTTCGCGGGACAGGGCCTATTCCTACGAGCAGTACTTC.

This rearrangement joins TRBV19 to TRBJ1-1; a possible D gene is TRBD1 (5 bases). Germline lookup yields CDR1 LNHDA and CDR2 SQIVND (reference sequence). The V and J ends lost 9 bases and 1 base respectively, with 27 bases between them. The CDR3 has 18 residues. CDR3 loop: CARDKGLGKRNENTEAFF. Written as DNA, the CDR3 is TGTGCCAGAGATAAGGGGTTGGGGAAACGAAACGAGAACACTGAAGCTTTCTTT.

Here the CDR3 DNA reads TGCAGCGTGGGCGGACTAGCGGGGGCCGACACAGATACGCAGTATTTT. Encoded protein: CSVGGLAGADTDTQYF. This chain connects TRBV29-1 to TRBJ2-3, with TRBD2 matching 13 bases. V gave up 6 bases and J gave up 2 bases; unmatched junction bases: 8. The CDR3 is 16 amino acids. The germline V gene has CDR1 SQVTM and CDR2 ANQGSEA.

CDR3 amino acids: CASSPARDRENTEAFF. The CDR3 nucleotides are TGCGCCAGCAGCCCGGCTAGAGACAGGGAGAACACTGAAGCTTTCTTT. The chain carries TRBV5-1 and TRBJ1-1; 7 bases fit TRBD1. The CDR3 covers 16 residues. V was pared by 4 bases and J by 1 base, with 10 bases of the junction left unmatched. Germline V gene sequence: CDR1 SGHRS, CDR2 YFSETQ. The full variable domain, completed using reference TRBV5-1 and TRBJ1-1, is KAGVTQTPRYLIKTRGQQVTLSCSPISGHRSVSWYQQTPGQGLQFLFEYFSETQRNKGNFPGRFSGRQFSNSRSEMNVSTLELGDSALYLCASSPARDRENTEAFFGQGTRLTVV.

The V gene is TRBV5-1, the J gene TRBJ1-1; possibly TRBD1 for D (6 bases). The CDR3 runs 15 residues. Trimming shortened V by 0 bases and J by 4 bases, and 13 bases separated the two germline ends. Germline CDR1 SGHRS, CDR2 YFSETQ. The CDR3 sequence is CASSLGAGAVTEAFF. The CDR3 DNA follows: TGCGCCAGCAGCTTGGGGGCAGGGGCCGTCACTGAAGCTTTCTTT.

This clone was seen just once. The chain couples TRBV30 to TRBJ1-1; TRBD1 agrees at 7 bases. Germline V gene sequence: CDR1 GTSNPN, CDR2 SVGIG (reference sequence). The ends lost 1 base at V and 4 bases at J; junction bases unmatched: 0. The CDR3 length is 12 residues. CDR3 DNA: TGTGCCTGGAGTGACAGGGGCACTGAAGCTTTCTTT. This sequence encodes CAWSDRGTEAFF.

V and J are TRBV15 and TRBJ1-6; D gene ambiguous. There are 14 residues in the CDR3. With 0 bases removed from V and 2 bases from J, the gap between germline ends came to 2 bases. Germline assignment: CDR1 LNHNV and CDR2 YYDKDF (reference sequence). The CDR3 bases are TGTGCCACCAGCAGAGACACCTATAATTCACCCCTCCACTTT. Amino acids: CATSRDTYNSPLHF.

The chain couples TRBV10-1 to TRBJ1-1, with TRBD1 matching 9 bases. The V segment lost 2 bases and the J segment 5 bases; nucleotides outside the gene matches: 9. The CDR3 is 16 residues long. CDR1 and CDR2 from the germline V gene are WNHNN and SYGVQD (reference sequence). The CDR3 sequence is CASSEADRGVETEAFF. The CDR3 coding sequence is TGCGCCAGCAGTGAGGCCGACAGGGGGGTAGAGACTGAAGCTTTCTTT.

The V gene is TRBV5-1, the J gene TRBJ2-7; D unresolved. The CDR3 sequence is 13 residues long. Trimming removed 3 bases at V and 5 bases at J, with 12 bases between. CDR1 is SGHRS, CDR2 YFSETQ, per germline. The CDR3 nucleotides read TGCGCCAGCAGCTCTACAGATACCCACGAGCAGTACTTC. Its protein is CASSSTDTHEQYF.

The chain joins TRBV4-3 to TRBJ1-1; D unresolved. This CDR3 has 14 residues. The germline CDR1 and CDR2 sequences are LGHNA and YSLEER. The V end was cut by 6 bases, the J end by 3 bases, with 14 bases between. For the CDR3, the DNA is TGCGCCAGCAGGGTGAGTGTGGCGGACACTGAAGCTTTCTTT. This sequence encodes CASRVSVADTEAFF.

The chain is built from TRBV9 and TRBJ1-1; the D gene is possibly TRBD1 (5 bases). The CDR3 is 12 amino acids. Trimming shortened V by 0 bases and J by 5 bases, and 5 bases separated the two germline ends. Germline CDR1 reads SGDLS; CDR2 reads YYNGEE. The CDR3 bases are TGTGCCAGCAGCGTAGGACAGACTGAAGCTTTCTTT. Amino acids: CASSVGQTEAFF.